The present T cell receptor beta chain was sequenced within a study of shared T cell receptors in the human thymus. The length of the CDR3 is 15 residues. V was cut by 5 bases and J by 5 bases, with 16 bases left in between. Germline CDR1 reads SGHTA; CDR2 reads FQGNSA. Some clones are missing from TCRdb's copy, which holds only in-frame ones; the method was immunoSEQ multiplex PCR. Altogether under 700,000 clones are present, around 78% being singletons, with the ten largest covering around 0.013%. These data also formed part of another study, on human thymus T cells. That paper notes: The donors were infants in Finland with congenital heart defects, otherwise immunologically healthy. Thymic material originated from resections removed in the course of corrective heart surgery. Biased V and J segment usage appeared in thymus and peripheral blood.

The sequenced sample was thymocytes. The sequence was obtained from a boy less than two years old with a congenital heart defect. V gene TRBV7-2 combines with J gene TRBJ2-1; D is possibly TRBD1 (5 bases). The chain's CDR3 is CASSPVGRTNNEQFF. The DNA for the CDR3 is TGTGCCAGCAGCCCTGTGGGGCGGACAAACAATGAGCAGTTCTTC. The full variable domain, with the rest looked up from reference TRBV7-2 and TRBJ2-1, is GAGVSQSPSNKVTEKGKDVELRCDPISGHTALYWYRQSLGQGLEFLIYFQGNSAPDKSGLPSDRFSAERTGGSVSTLTIQRTQQEDSAVYLCASSPVGRTNNEQFFGPGTRLTVL.